The clone carrying this TCR beta chain showed up just once. As yet, its antigen is unknown. The assay, immunoSEQ v3.0, was run at survey level. Clones were read by immunoSEQ multiplex PCR, and TCRdb kept only the in-frame ones, dropping some. The repertoire consists of 20,000 to 25,000 clones, with about 88% occurring once and the leading ten covering 6% to 6.5%. V was clipped by 0 bases and J by 4 bases; unmatched bases: 7. Germline V CDR1 and CDR2: SQVTM, ANQGSEA. CDR3 size: 16 residues. The data derive from a study of long-term antiretroviral therapy in people with HIV. Study-level findings and limits: Blood draws took place between about 2003 and 2018 and possibly involved older ART regimens. Post-treatment diversity went higher with ART but stayed below transplant donor controls. Repertoire dominance by clones expanded before ART was seen at all time points.

The specimen comprised unsorted PBMCs, sampled 0.6 years after starting antiretroviral therapy. The sequence came from a man aged 60 to 69 with HIV. This chain uses TRBV29-1 with TRBJ2-3; TRBD1 agrees at 10 bases. The CDR3 region has the DNA TGCAGCGTTGAAGATCAAGACAGGGGGCGCCCAGATACGCAGTATTTT. Protein: CSVEDQDRGRPDTQYF.